Sequencing of this TCR beta chain was carried out in a study of blood T cell repertoires in COVID-19. Study-level background: The United States, Italy and Spain supplied acute and convalescent COVID-19 samples. In each case, the material was cDNA or gDNA derived from T cells, B-cell-depleted T cells, or PBMCs.

V lost 0 bases to trimming and J lost 10 bases, with 13 bases between them. The CDR3 spans 13 residues. Germline V gives CDR1 SGDLS, CDR2 YYNGEE. Authors' methods: How many nucleated cells were present was estimated from reference gene primer amplification. Some clones are missing from TCRdb's copy, which holds only in-frame ones; the method was immunoSEQ multiplex PCR. V and J calls and clone size are given by that table; D and trimming were obtained from the DNA. The data show roughly 81,000 clones, with roughly four fifths seen just once and roughly a tenth held by the top ten. This TCR was sampled from a man between 60 and 75 years old with acute or convalescent COVID-19. The material sequenced was peripheral blood. J is TRBJ2-5 and V is TRBV9; weak D call: TRBD2 (6 bases). The CDR3 loop is CASSVELWGVQYF. The CDR3 DNA reads TGTGCCAGCAGCGTAGAGCTTTGGGGGGTCCAGTACTTC.